These 28 T cell receptor beta chains came from one sample sequenced in a study of T cells in Graves' hyperthyroidism and ophthalmopathy. Amplification targeted TCR beta CDR3 regions from RNA transcripts. Primed by the HTBI set, a first-round RT-PCR was run on the TCR CDR3. TCRdb redid the calling of the multiplex PCR reads with MiXCR, one entry per CDR3 protein. The data contain 450,000 to 700,000 distinct CDR3 sequences, 35% to 55% of them singletons. What was sequenced was peripheral blood or thyroid tissue (not recorded which). These TCRs come from a woman aged 18 to 35 with Graves' hyperthyroidism.

This clonotype was observed many times. The rearrangement uses TRBV12-5 and TRBJ2-7; possible D gene TRBD2, 5 bases. Germline lookup yields CDR1 LGHNT and CDR2 FRNRAP. The CDR3 covers 15 residues. Trimming shortened V by 4 bases and J by 2 bases, and 15 bases separated the two germline ends. CDR3 nucleotides: TGTGCTAGTGGTTCGTCTCGCGGGCCTACCTACGAGCAGTACTTC. This codes for CASGSSRGPTYEQYF.

There are many counts of this clonotype. The V and J genes are TRBV13 and TRBJ2-7; 9 nucleotides line up with TRBD2. The CDR3 is 14 residues long. The germline V gene encodes CDR1 PRHDT and CDR2 FYEKMQ (reference sequence). The junction had 5 bases not matched to a gene; V was cut back by 6 bases and J by 2 bases. In DNA, the CDR3 is TGTGCCAGCAGAGTAGCGGGAGCTGCCTACGAGCAGTACTTC. Amino acid sequence: CASRVAGAAYEQYF.

This clonotype was seen repeatedly, ten times or more. The chain couples TRBV20-1 to TRBJ2-7, with 12 bases lining up with TRBD2. Germline V gives CDR1 DFQATT, CDR2 SNEGSKA (reference sequence). CDR3 length: 13 amino acids. The J segment lost 6 bases and the V segment lost 3 bases, leaving 3 bases of the junction unmatched. CDR3 in DNA: TGCAGTGCTAGTTCACTAGCGGGAGGCGAGCAGTACTTC. It translates to CSASSLAGGEQYF.

The chain recombines TRBV3-1 with TRBJ1-1; TRBD1 matches 7 bases. CDR1 is LGHDT and CDR2 is YNNKEL in the germline V gene (reference sequence). CDR3 length: 14 residues. V shed 4 bases and J 7 bases; nucleotides not matched to a gene: 9. The DNA of the CDR3 is TGTGCCAGCAGCCTGTACAGGGGACGAAATGAAGCTTTCTTT. It translates to CASSLYRGRNEAFF. Full variable domain (missing parts from reference TRBV3-1 and TRBJ1-1): DTAVSQTPKYLVTQMGNDKSIKCEQNLGHDTMYWYKQDSKKFLKIMFSYNNKELIINETVPNRFSPKSPDKAHLNLHINSLELGDSAVYFCASSLYRGRNEAFFGQGTRLTVV.

The table lists this clonotype with many counts. The chain employs TRBV27 and TRBJ2-7, with TRBD2 matching 7 bases. Germline trimming cut 5 bases from V and 3 bases from J; bases unmatched to any gene: 7. CDR1 is MNHEY, CDR2 SMNVEV, per germline (reference sequence). This CDR3 is built from 14 residues. The CDR3 spells CASSRRLAIYEQYF. As DNA, the CDR3 is TGTGCCAGCAGTCGTCGACTAGCTATCTACGAGCAGTACTTC.

With regard to this clonotype: An end of the junction differs from the germline gene, which may be a read error. The genes are TRBV7-2 and TRBJ2-6; 7 bases are shared with TRBD1. The CDR3 consists of 13 residues. CDR1 is SGHTA and CDR2 is FQGNSA in the germline V gene. DNA of the CDR3: TGTGCCAGCAGCTTAGGGGACAGTAACACTGAAGCTTTC. Its protein product is CASSLGDSNTEAF.

The gene calls are TRBV7-6 and TRBJ1-1, with 7 bases identical to TRBD1. Germline CDR1 is SGHVS and CDR2 is FNYEAQ. The J segment lost 1 base and the V segment lost 1 base, leaving 12 bases of the junction unmatched. The CDR3 runs 18 residues. The CDR3 coding sequence is TGTGCCAGCAGCTTAGGGATAGCGGGGACAGCTAAGAACACTGAAGCTTTCTTT. This translates into CASSLGIAGTAKNTEAFF.

V usage is TRBV5-6 and J usage is TRBJ2-2; no clear D gene. The CDR3 runs to 12 residues. The germline CDR1 and CDR2 sequences are SGHDT and YYEEEE. Trimming shortened V by 6 bases and J by 1 base, and 4 bases separated the two germline ends. In nucleotides, the CDR3 is TGTGCCAGCACTAGGAACACCGGGGAGCTGTTTTTT. Translated, it gives CASTRNTGELFF. Filled out from reference TRBV5-6 and TRBJ2-2, the complete variable domain reads DAGVTQSPTHLIKTRGQQVTLRCSPKSGHDTVSWYQQALGQGPQFIFQYYEEEERQRGNFPDRFSGHQFPNYSSELNVNALLLGDSALYLCASTRNTGELFFGEGSRLTVL.

The chain recombines TRBV5-1 with TRBJ1-4; D possibly corresponds to TRBD1 (6 bases). The CDR3 length is 15 residues. V lost 4 bases to trimming and J lost 1 base, with 11 bases between them. CDR1 is SGHRS and CDR2 is YFSETQ in the germline V gene. The CDR3 sequence is CASSRETGTNEKLFF. In nucleotides, the CDR3 is TGCGCCAGCAGCCGAGAGACAGGAACTAATGAAAAACTGTTTTTT.

The gene calls are TRBV12-5 and TRBJ1-1, with unresolved D. V gave up 0 bases and J gave up 1 base, with 9 bases separating them. In germline, CDR1 is LGHNT, CDR2 FRNRAP. The CDR3 consists of 15 residues. Here the CDR3 DNA reads TGTGCTAGTGGTTTGGTACTAGGTGAGAACACTGAAGCTTTCTTT. This codes for CASGLVLGENTEAFF.

This clonotype was seen a handful of times. The rearrangement uses TRBV20-1 and TRBJ2-2; 10 nucleotides align to TRBD2. CDR3 length equals 19 residues. The germline gives CDR1 DFQATT, CDR2 SNEGSKA (reference sequence). J gave up 0 bases and V 0 bases, and 10 bases lay outside the gene matches. CDR3 coding DNA: TGCAGTGCTAGAGATCCTATGGCTAGCGGGAGTTCGAACACCGGGGAGCTGTTTTTT. Translated: CSARDPMASGSSNTGELFF.

In the case of this clonotype: A read error may explain this, as a much larger clone is one base away. The gene calls are TRBV6-1 and TRBJ1-1; D is possibly TRBD1 (5 bases). CDR1 is MNHNS and CDR2 is SASEGT in the germline V gene. The CDR3 contains 11 residues. The DNA of the CDR3 is TGTGCCGGCAGGGCAGATTCTGGAGCTTTCTTT. The encoded protein is CAGRADSGAFF.

This clonotype has a count of ten or more. This rearrangement joins TRBV20-1 to TRBJ2-7; 9 bases match TRBD1. The CDR3 length is 13 residues. With V trimmed by 8 bases and J by 2 bases, 7 bases remained unmatched. The V gene's germline CDR1 is DFQATT and CDR2 SNEGSKA (reference sequence). The CDR3 reads CSPWRTGAYEQYF. Here the CDR3 DNA reads TGCAGTCCCTGGAGGACAGGGGCCTACGAGCAGTACTTC.

The rearrangement links TRBV7-2 to TRBJ2-7, with 7 bases fitting TRBD2. Germline V CDR1 and CDR2: SGHTA, FQGNSA. V lost 6 bases to trimming and J lost 7 bases; unmatched junction nucleotides: 9. The CDR3 length is 13 residues. The CDR3 reads CASSGREIYEQYF. For the CDR3, the DNA is TGTGCCAGCAGTGGGCGGGAGATATATGAGCAGTACTTC.

Concerning this clonotype: Being one base from a much bigger clone, this may be a read error. The rearrangement links TRBV5-1 to TRBJ2-7; D possibly uses TRBD1 or TRBD2 (5 bases each). Germline loops: CDR1 SGHRS, CDR2 YFSETQ. V lost 1 base and J 3 bases, leaving 14 bases between the germline ends. The CDR3 totals 15 residues. The CDR3 protein is CASSLRQGSGYEQYF. The DNA of the CDR3 is TGCGCCAGCAGCTTGCGTCAGGGCAGCGGCTACGAGCAGTACTTC.

The chain uses TRBV5-4 and TRBJ1-1; D is ambiguous. V dropped 7 bases and J dropped 3 bases, with 13 bases sitting between them. This CDR3 spans 13 amino acids. Looked up from germline, CDR1 is SGHNT and CDR2 is YYREEE (reference sequence). CDR3 in amino acids: CASGYLSDTEAFF. The CDR3 DNA is TGTGCCAGCGGCTACCTTTCTGACACTGAAGCTTTCTTT.

The table lists this clonotype with a count of one. The rearrangement joins TRBV9 to TRBJ2-2, with a tentative D call TRBD2 (7 bases). The V and J ends lost 1 base and 0 bases respectively, with 10 bases between them. Germline CDR1 is SGDLS and CDR2 is YYNGEE. This CDR3 region has 16 residues. The CDR3 DNA reads TGTGCCAGCAGCGTAAGGGAGGGGGCGAACACCGGGGAGCTGTTTTTT. It encodes CASSVREGANTGELFF.

The CDR3 spells CATSPDTGLEAFF. The CDR3 bases are TGTGCCACCAGCCCTGACACCGGTCTTGAAGCTTTCTTT. The chain has TRBV15 and TRBJ1-1, with unresolved D. CDR3 size: 13 residues. With 5 bases removed from V and 7 bases from J, the gap between germline ends came to 14 bases. CDR1 is LNHNV, CDR2 YYDKDF, per germline (reference sequence).

The V and J genes are TRBV6-4 and TRBJ2-2, with 7 bases aligning to TRBD2. The CDR3 has 13 amino acids. The J segment lost 6 bases and the V segment lost 5 bases, leaving 3 bases of the junction unmatched. Germline values: CDR1 MRHNA, CDR2 SNTAGT. The CDR3 nucleotides are TGTGCCAGCAGTAGCGGGGAGTCCGGGGAGCTGTTTTTT. It is translated as CASSSGESGELFF.

This clonotype was detected only once. The rearrangement uses TRBV2 and TRBJ1-6; 8 bases agree with TRBD1. V lost 6 bases to trimming and J lost 8 bases; unmatched junction nucleotides: 6. The germline gives CDR1 SNHLY, CDR2 FYNNEI. The CDR3 is 14 residues long. CDR3 bases: TGTGCCAGCAGAACGACAGGGGCGCATTCACCCCTCCACTTT. It is translated as CASRTTGAHSPLHF.

This clonotype was recorded many times. The rearrangement links TRBV5-5 to TRBJ1-5, with D possibly matching TRBD1 (6 bases). Germline V lookup: CDR1 SGHKS, CDR2 YYEKEE (reference sequence). V lost 5 bases to trimming and J lost 6 bases, with 12 bases between them. The CDR3 totals 13 residues. The CDR3 sequence: CASSSTGSQPQHF. Here the CDR3 DNA reads TGTGCCAGCAGTTCTACAGGGAGTCAGCCCCAGCATTTT.

About this clonotype itself: One end of the junction fails to match germline, which may point to a read error. This chain connects TRBV2 to TRBJ2-3; 11 positions agree with TRBD2. Germline V gene sequence: CDR1 SNHLY, CDR2 FYNNEI. The CDR3 runs 16 residues. The CDR3 reads CASSVGLADSTDTQYF. The CDR3 bases are TGTGCAAGCAGTGTGGGACTAGCGGATAGCACAGATACGCAGTATTTT.

The rearrangement uses TRBV2 and TRBJ1-2; 8 bases match TRBD1. Germline assignment: CDR1 SNHLY and CDR2 FYNNEI. This CDR3 region has 17 residues. Trimming at V came to 6 bases and at J to 8 bases, leaving 20 bases not matched to a gene. The CDR3, as DNA: TGTGCCAGCAGGGGTACTCCCCTTCTTTGGACAGGGAAAGGCTACACCTTC. As protein: CASRGTPLLWTGKGYTF. Variable domain in full (rest from reference TRBV2 and TRBJ1-2): EPEVTQTPSHQVTQMGQEVILRCVPISNHLYFYWYRQILGQKVEFLVSFYNNEISEKSEIFDDQFSVERPDGSNFTLKIRSTKLEDSAMYFCASRGTPLLWTGKGYTFGSGTRLTVV.

This chain connects TRBV29-1 to TRBJ1-1; 9 bases line up with TRBD1. Germline V gives CDR1 SQVTM, CDR2 ANQGSEA. Losses at the gene ends were 3 bases for V and 4 bases for J; bases not matched to a gene: 12. The CDR3 consists of 16 residues. The DNA for the CDR3 is TGCAGCGTTGAGGGAGGTGACGGGACAGGGATCACTGAAGCTTTCTTT. Encoded protein: CSVEGGDGTGITEAFF.

The chain couples TRBV7-8 to TRBJ2-2; possible D gene TRBD1, 7 bases. Germline V lookup: CDR1 SGHVS, CDR2 FQNEAQ. The germline V and J ends were trimmed by 5 bases and 4 bases, with 20 bases remaining between them. This CDR3 has 17 residues. The CDR3 coding sequence is TGTGCCAGCAGCAGACAGGGAGGCGCCCTTGCCACCGGGGAGCTGTTTTTT. It is translated as CASSRQGGALATGELFF.

Note on this clonotype: A single base separates this from a much larger clone, so it may be a read error. V is TRBV6-2 or TRBV6-3 and J is TRBJ2-5; D is uncertain. The last part of the DNA fits TRBJ2-1 better; the J call may be wrong. CDR3 size: 13 residues. The V gene's germline CDR1 is MNHEY and CDR2 SVGEGT. The CDR3 nucleotides are TGTGCCAGCAGCGGATATATCAGCGACGAGCAGTTCTTC. This codes for CASSGYISDEQFF.

On this clonotype itself: This may arise from a read error, as a much more abundant clone is one base away. The chain uses TRBV5-6 and TRBJ2-7; D might be TRBD1 or TRBD2, each matching 5 bases. The CDR3 has 17 amino acids. CDR1 is SGHDT, CDR2 YYEEEE, per germline. The CDR3 sequence: CASSPSGEGQLAYEKYF. In nucleotides, the CDR3 is TGTGCCAGCAGTCCTTCTGGTGAGGGGCAACTCGCCTACGAGAAGTACTTC.

As to this clonotype: The CDR3 carries no conserved terminal phenylalanine or tryptophan, so it likely arises from a read error. The DNA is omitted, as the CDR3 cannot be located on it reliably, and the CDR3 follows TCRdb's listing. J is TRBJ1-1 and V is TRBV7-6. From germline, CDR1 is SGHVS and CDR2 FNYEAQ. The CDR3 length is 11 residues, termini included. This CDR3 reads CASSLATEGSY.